This TCR beta chain was recorded in a study of graft-versus-host responses after intestinal transplantation. The assay was immunoSEQ multiplex PCR, and TCRdb's table has in-frame clones only and misses some. Of approximately 60,000 clones detected, 85% to 90% appear once; the ten largest clones hold roughly 1.5%. The V segment lost 8 bases and the J segment 5 bases; nucleotides outside the gene matches: 11. Germline-derived CDR1 and CDR2 are MNHNS and SASEGT. This CDR3 is 15 amino acids long. The sequenced sample was PBMCs, obtained 26 days after transplant. This sequence originates from a human patient who received an intestinal transplant, so some T cells may come from the graft donor. The gene calls are TRBV6-1 and TRBJ2-5, with 10 bases identical to TRBD1. The CDR3 region is CASLKGTGEGETQYF. CDR3 DNA sequence: TGTGCCAGCCTTAAAGGGACAGGGGAAGGGGAGACCCAGTACTTC.